The TCR beta chain described here comes from a study of blood T cell repertoires in COVID-19. Study details: Acute and convalescent COVID-19 samples came from the United States, Italy and Spain. Sample material is recorded as cDNA or gDNA derived from T cells, B-cell-depleted T cells, or PBMCs.

Germline V CDR1 and CDR2: SGHTA, FQGNSA. The CDR3 is made up of 14 amino acids. Trimming left V 4 bases short and J 6 bases short, with 16 bases between. Authors' analysis steps: Using reference gene primer amplification, nucleated cell counts were estimated. Clones were sequenced by immunoSEQ multiplex PCR, and TCRdb holds only the in-frame ones, with some missing. V and J calls and clone size come straight from that table; D and trimming were deduced from the DNA. Here the sample spans roughly 290,000 clones, around four fifths being singletons. Sequencing was performed on peripheral blood. V and J are TRBV7-2 and TRBJ2-7; D call uncertain. This TCR derives from a woman aged 45-59 years with active or convalescent COVID-19. The CDR3 loop is CASSSGRVRREQYF. The CDR3, as DNA: TGTGCCAGCAGCTCCGGCCGGGTGAGGCGCGAGCAGTACTTC. The full variable domain, completed using reference TRBV7-2 and TRBJ2-7, is GAGVSQSPSNKVTEKGKDVELRCDPISGHTALYWYRQSLGQGLEFLIYFQGNSAPDKSGLPSDRFSAERTGGSVSTLTIQRTQQEDSAVYLCASSSGRVRREQYFGPGTRLTVT.